This T cell receptor (beta chain) stems from a study of T cell clones after liver transplantation. Sequenced by immunoSEQ multiplex PCR; TCRdb stores in-frame clones only, minus some. The sample holds under 55,000 clones; around 84% are singletons and the top ten take roughly 2.7%. CDR1 and CDR2 (germline): SGHDT, YYEEEE. This CDR3 is 14 amino acids long. The V end was cut by 0 bases, the J end by 5 bases, with 12 bases between. The TCR comes from a human patient who received a liver transplant. Some of the T cells might come from the graft donor. This sequence joins TRBV5-6 and TRBJ2-7; no reliable D call. The sample was CD4+ T cells from blood, taken 24 months after liver transplant. In DNA form, the CDR3 reads TGTGCCAGCAGCTTGGTCTACAGCGTAAACGAGCAGTACTTC. Translation gives CASSLVYSVNEQYF.